Here is one TCR beta chain with its context. Between the trimmed V and J ends, which lost 4 bases and 1 base, there was a span of 12 bases. The length of the CDR3 is 15 residues. Germline V CDR1 and CDR2: MNHEY, SVGAGI. The source of the sample is a study of shared clonotypes between healthy human individuals. The assay was run at deep level. Measured with immunoSEQ multiplex PCR; TCRdb has only the in-frame clones, and not every one. The table lists roughly 530,000 clones, about 96% of them singletons. The material sequenced was naive CD4+ T cells sorted from blood. Subset denoted: CD45RA+ positively selected. This chain connects TRBV6-5 to TRBJ2-3; weak D call: TRBD1 (6 bases). This receptor was identified in a woman in her twenties or thirties in good health. CDR3 amino acids: CASSSTGRGTDTQYF. In DNA, the CDR3 is TGTGCCAGCAGTTCGACAGGTCGTGGCACAGATACGCAGTATTTT.